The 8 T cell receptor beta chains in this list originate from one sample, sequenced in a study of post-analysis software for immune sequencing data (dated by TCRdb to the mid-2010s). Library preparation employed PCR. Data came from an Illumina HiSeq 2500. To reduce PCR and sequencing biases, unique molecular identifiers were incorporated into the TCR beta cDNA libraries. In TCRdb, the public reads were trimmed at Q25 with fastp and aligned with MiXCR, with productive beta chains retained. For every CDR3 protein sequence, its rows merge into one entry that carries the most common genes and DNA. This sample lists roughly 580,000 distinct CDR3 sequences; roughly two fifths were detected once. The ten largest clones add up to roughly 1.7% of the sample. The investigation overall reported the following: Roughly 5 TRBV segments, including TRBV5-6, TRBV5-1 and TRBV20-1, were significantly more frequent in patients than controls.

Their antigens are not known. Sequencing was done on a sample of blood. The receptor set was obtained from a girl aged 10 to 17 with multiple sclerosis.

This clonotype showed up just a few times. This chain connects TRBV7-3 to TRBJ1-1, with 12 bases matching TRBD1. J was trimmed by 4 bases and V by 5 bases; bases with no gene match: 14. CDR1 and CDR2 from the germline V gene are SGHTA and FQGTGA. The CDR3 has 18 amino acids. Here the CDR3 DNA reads TGTGCCAGCAGCCCGAAAGGGGCGGGACAGGGGGCTTCCACTGAAGCTTTCTTT. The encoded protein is CASSPKGAGQGASTEAFF.

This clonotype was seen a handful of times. CDR3 loop: CATSDLRRGTQETQYF. The CDR3 DNA reads TGTGCCACCAGTGATTTGAGGAGGGGGACCCAAGAGACCCAGTACTTC. The chain links TRBV24-1 to TRBJ2-5, with D tentatively TRBD1 or TRBD2 (6 bases each). With 0 bases removed from V and 1 base from J, the gap between germline ends came to 11 bases. Germline CDR1 KGHDR, CDR2 SFDVKD. The CDR3 sequence is 16 residues long.

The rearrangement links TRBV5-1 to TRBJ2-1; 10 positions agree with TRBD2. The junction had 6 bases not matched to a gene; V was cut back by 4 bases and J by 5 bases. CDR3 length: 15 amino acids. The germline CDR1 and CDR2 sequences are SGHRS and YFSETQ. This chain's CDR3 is CASSHPGLANNEQFF. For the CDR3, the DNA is TGCGCCAGCAGCCACCCGGGACTAGCGAACAATGAGCAGTTCTTC.

The CDR3 is CASSHTRDYQPNRDTQYF. Here the CDR3 DNA reads TGTGCCAGCAGCCATACCCGGGACTACCAACCAAATAGAGATACGCAGTATTTT. The chain couples TRBV5-5 to TRBJ2-3; 7 bases are a match to TRBD2. This CDR3 is built from 18 residues. Germline V lookup: CDR1 SGHKS, CDR2 YYEKEE (reference sequence). V shed 4 bases, J shed 5 bases, and the junction held 19 bases outside the gene matches.

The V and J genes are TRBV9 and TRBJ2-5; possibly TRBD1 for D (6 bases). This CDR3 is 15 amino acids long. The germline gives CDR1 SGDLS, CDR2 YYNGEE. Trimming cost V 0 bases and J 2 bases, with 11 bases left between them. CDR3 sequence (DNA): TGTGCCAGCAGCGTAGATCCGAGGGGGCAAGAGACCCAGTACTTC. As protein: CASSVDPRGQETQYF.

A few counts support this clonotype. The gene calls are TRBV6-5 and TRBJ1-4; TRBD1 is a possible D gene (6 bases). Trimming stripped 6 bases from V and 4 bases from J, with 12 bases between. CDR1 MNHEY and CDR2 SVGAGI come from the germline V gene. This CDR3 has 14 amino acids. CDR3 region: CASRSGQLNEKLFF. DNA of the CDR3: TGTGCCAGCAGATCAGGACAGCTTAATGAAAAACTGTTTTTT.

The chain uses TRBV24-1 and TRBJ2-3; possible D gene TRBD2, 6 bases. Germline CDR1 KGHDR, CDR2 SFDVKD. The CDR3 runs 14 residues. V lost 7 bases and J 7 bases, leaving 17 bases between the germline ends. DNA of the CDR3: TGTGCCACCAGCTTTAGCAAGGAGGGATATACGCAGTATTTT. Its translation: CATSFSKEGYTQYF.

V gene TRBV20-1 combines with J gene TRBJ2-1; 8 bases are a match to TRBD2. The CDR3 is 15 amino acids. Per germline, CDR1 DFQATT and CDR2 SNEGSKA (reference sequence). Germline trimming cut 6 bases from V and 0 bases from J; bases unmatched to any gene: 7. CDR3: CSASSGVSSYNEQFF. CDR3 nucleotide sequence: TGCAGTGCAAGTAGCGGGGTGAGCTCCTACAATGAGCAGTTCTTC.